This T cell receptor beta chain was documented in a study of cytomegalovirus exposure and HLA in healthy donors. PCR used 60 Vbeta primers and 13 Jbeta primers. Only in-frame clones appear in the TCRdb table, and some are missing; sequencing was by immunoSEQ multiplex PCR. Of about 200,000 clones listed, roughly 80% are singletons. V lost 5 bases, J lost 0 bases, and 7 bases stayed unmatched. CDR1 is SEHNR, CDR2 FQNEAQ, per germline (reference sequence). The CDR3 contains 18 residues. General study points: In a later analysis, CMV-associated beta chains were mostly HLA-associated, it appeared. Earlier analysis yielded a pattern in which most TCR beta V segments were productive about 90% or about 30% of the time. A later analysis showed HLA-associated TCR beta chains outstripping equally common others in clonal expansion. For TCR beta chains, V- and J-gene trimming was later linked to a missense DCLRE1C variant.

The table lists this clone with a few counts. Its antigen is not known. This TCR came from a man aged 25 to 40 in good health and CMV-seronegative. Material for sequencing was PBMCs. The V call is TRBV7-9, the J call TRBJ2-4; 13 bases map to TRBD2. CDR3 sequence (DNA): TGTGCCAGCAGCGAAGGACTAGCGGGGGACCTAGCCAAAAACATTCAGTACTTC. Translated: CASSEGLAGDLAKNIQYF.